Sequencing of this T cell receptor (beta chain) was carried out in a study of blood T cell repertoires in COVID-19. In the study overall: Sites across the United States, Italy and Spain contributed samples from acute and convalescent COVID-19. Nucleic acid was either cDNA or gDNA, and it came from T cells, B-cell-depleted T cells, or PBMCs.

Between the trimmed V and J ends, which lost 3 bases and 2 bases, there was a span of 12 bases. The CDR3 is 15 amino acids. Germline lookup yields CDR1 SGHAT and CDR2 FQNNGV. Original data processing: The assay estimated nucleated cells by amplifying reference gene primers. Using immunoSEQ multiplex PCR, the repertoire was profiled, and TCRdb retains in-frame clones only, with some absent. V, J and clone size were drawn from that table, and D and trimming were deduced from the DNA. This table holds about 120,000 clones, about four fifths found once. The V and J genes are TRBV11-2 and TRBJ2-3; weak D call: TRBD2 (6 bases). This clonotype was obtained from a man in his fifties or sixties with active or convalescent COVID-19. The sample was peripheral blood. The chain's CDR3 is CASSLLGGTTDTQYF. DNA for the CDR3: TGTGCCAGCAGCTTGTTAGGAGGGACCACAGATACGCAGTATTTT.